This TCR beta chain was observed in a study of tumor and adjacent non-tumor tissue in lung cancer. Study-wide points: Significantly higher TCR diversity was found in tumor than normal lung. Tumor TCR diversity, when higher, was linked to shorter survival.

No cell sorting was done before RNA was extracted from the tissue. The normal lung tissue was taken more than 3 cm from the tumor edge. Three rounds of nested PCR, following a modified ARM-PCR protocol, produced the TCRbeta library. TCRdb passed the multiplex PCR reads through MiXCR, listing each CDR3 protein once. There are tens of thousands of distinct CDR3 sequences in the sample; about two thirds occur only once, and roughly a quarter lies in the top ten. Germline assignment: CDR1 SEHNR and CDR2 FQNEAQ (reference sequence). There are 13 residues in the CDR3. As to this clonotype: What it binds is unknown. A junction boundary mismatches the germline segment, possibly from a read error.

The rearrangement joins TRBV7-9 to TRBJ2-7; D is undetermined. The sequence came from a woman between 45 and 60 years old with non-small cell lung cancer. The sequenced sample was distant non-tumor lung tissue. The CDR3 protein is CTSSLGRGYEQYF. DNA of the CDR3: TGTACCAGCAGCTTGGGCCGAGGCTACGAGCAGTACTTC. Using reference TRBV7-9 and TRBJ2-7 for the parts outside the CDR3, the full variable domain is DTGVSQNPRHKITKRGQNVTFRCDPISEHNRLYWYRQTLGQGPEFLTYFQNEAQLEKSRLLSDRFSAERPKGSFSTLEIQRTEQGDSAMYLCTSSLGRGYEQYFGPGTRLTVT.